These T cell receptor beta chains were read from a single sample in a study of T cells in Graves' hyperthyroidism and ophthalmopathy. A single record per CDR3 protein comes from TCRdb applying MiXCR to the multiplex PCR reads. In the table there are approximately 410,000 distinct CDR3 sequences, roughly 13% of which are singletons. The specimen sequenced was blood. The receptors derive from a woman aged 18 to 35 with Graves' hyperthyroidism. Both conserved end residues are part of each CDR3. A D gene is named only where the DNA matches it firmly. Clone sizes are given selectively: once, few, many, or a class where the clone is expanded.

v_gene	j_gene	abundance	d_gene	CDR3aa	CDR3nt
TRBV20-1	TRBJ2-1	many	-	CSARAGRVEQFF	TGCAGTGCTAGAGCCGGACGAGTTGAGCAGTTCTTC
TRBV20-1	TRBJ2-1	many	TRBD2	CSARVGTSGRAAQFF	TGCAGTGCTAGAGTCGGGACTAGCGGGAGGGCCGCTCAGTTCTTC
TRBV20-1	TRBJ2-5	many	-	CSARVKGGRETQYF	TGCAGTGCTAGAGTTAAGGGGGGCCGGGAGACCCAGTACTTC
TRBV7-8	TRBJ1-5	many	-	CASSFQGSQPQHF	TGTGCCAGCAGCTTCCAGGGCAGTCAGCCCCAGCATTTT
TRBV20-1	TRBJ1-5	few	TRBD1	CSASRGPSNQPQHF	TGCAGTGCTAGCAGGGGGCCTAGCAATCAGCCCCAGCATTTT
TRBV6-6	TRBJ2-7	-	-	CASSYSSIYEQYF	TGTGCCAGCAGTTACTCGTCTATCTACGAGCAGTACTTC
TRBV6-1	TRBJ1-5	-	-	CASTKGTDYSNQPQHF	TGTGCCAGCACTAAAGGGACGGATTATAGCAATCAGCCCCAGCATTTT
TRBV27	TRBJ2-3	-	TRBD2	CASSLRRSSGRAGDTQYF	TGTGCCAGCAGTTTACGAAGGTCTAGCGGGAGGGCCGGCGATACGCAGTATTTT
TRBV3-1	TRBJ2-7	few	TRBD2	CASSPPSGTFSYEQYF	TGTGCCAGCAGCCCACCTAGCGGGACGTTCTCCTACGAGCAGTACTTC
TRBV11-2	TRBJ1-2	many	-	CASSAVPGQLYGYTF	TGTGCCAGCAGCGCCGTCCCAGGACAGTTATATGGCTACACCTTC
TRBV27	TRBJ1-3	many	-	CASSISPTVGNTIYF	TGTGCCAGCAGTATATCTCCGACGGTGGGAAACACCATATATTTT
TRBV7-3	TRBJ2-3	few	TRBD2	CASSLKFRASGRSTDTQYF	TGTGCCAGCAGCTTAAAGTTTCGGGCTAGCGGGCGAAGCACAGATACGCAGTATTTT
TRBV19	TRBJ2-1	-	-	CASSRGVEQFF	TGTGCCAGTAGTCGGGGAGTTGAGCAGTTCTTC
TRBV5-6	TRBJ2-2	-	TRBD2	CASSLDGRRSTGELFF	TGTGCCAGCAGCTTAGACGGGAGGAGGTCCACCGGGGAGCTGTTTTTT
TRBV12-3/TRBV12-4	TRBJ2-3	many	-	CASSLWGATDTQYF	TGTGCCAGCAGTTTATGGGGAGCCACAGATACGCAGTATTTT
TRBV20-1	TRBJ2-7	many	-	CSARVGGSSSYEQYF	TGCAGTGCTAGAGTGGGCGGATCTAGCTCCTACGAGCAGTACTTC
TRBV30	TRBJ2-2	many	-	CAWSVGRNTGELFF	TGTGCCTGGAGTGTGGGCAGGAACACCGGGGAGCTGTTTTTT
TRBV5-1	TRBJ2-3	few	-	CASRDFSGSLTDTQYF	TGCGCCAGCAGAGACTTTAGCGGTTCCCTCACAGATACGCAGTATTTT
TRBV20-1	TRBJ1-3	few	-	CSARDDGGSGNTIYF	TGCAGTGCTAGAGACGACGGAGGCTCTGGAAACACCATATATTTT
TRBV27	TRBJ2-1	many	-	CASKEDSTLTYNEQFF	TGTGCCAGCAAAGAAGACAGTACCTTAACCTACAATGAGCAGTTCTTC
TRBV2	TRBJ1-5	many	TRBD1	CASSPSTGEFVKSNQPQHF	TGTGCCAGCAGTCCATCGACAGGGGAGTTCGTAAAAAGCAATCAGCCCCAGCATTTT
TRBV11-2	TRBJ2-5	many	-	CASSLVFGQTETQYF	TGTGCCAGCAGCTTAGTCTTCGGACAGACAGAGACCCAGTACTTC
TRBV4-1	TRBJ2-7	many	-	CASSQAQAPSYEQYF	TGCGCCAGCAGCCAAGCCCAAGCCCCGTCCTACGAGCAGTACTTC
TRBV7-7	TRBJ2-2	-	-	CASSPNLGYGELFF	TGTGCTAGCAGCCCCAACCTAGGGTACGGGGAGCTGTTTTTT
TRBV19	TRBJ2-3	many	TRBD2	CASSKKGLAGSDTQYF	TGTGCCAGTAGTAAAAAAGGACTAGCGGGATCAGATACGCAGTATTTT
TRBV14	TRBJ2-1	few	-	CASSQYRAWGSYNEQFF	TGTGCCAGCAGCCAATACAGGGCCTGGGGCTCCTACAATGAGCAGTTCTTC
TRBV5-1	TRBJ2-1	many	-	CASSLEGTYYNEQFF	TGCGCCAGCAGCTTGGAAGGGACGTACTACAATGAGCAGTTCTTC
TRBV27	TRBJ2-3	many	-	CASSPTGSADTQYF	TGTGCCAGCAGTCCCACAGGGAGCGCAGATACGCAGTATTTT
TRBV28	TRBJ1-5	many	-	CASSPGGRDSNQPQHF	TGTGCCAGCAGTCCCGGGGGGCGAGATAGCAATCAGCCCCAGCATTTT
TRBV6-1	TRBJ2-1	-	TRBD1	CASRGTGGNNEQFF	TGTGCCAGCAGGGGGACAGGGGGAAACAATGAGCAGTTCTTC
TRBV28	TRBJ1-3	few	-	CASSSHSSGDTIYF	TGTGCCAGCAGTTCGCACAGCTCCGGGGATACCATATATTTT
TRBV2	TRBJ1-1	-	-	CASSEALGMSTEAFF	TGTGCCAGCAGTGAAGCTTTAGGGATGAGCACTGAAGCTTTCTTT
TRBV27	TRBJ1-2	many	-	CASSLSGGLVGYTF	TGTGCCAGCAGTTTATCAGGAGGGTTGGTCGGCTACACCTTC
TRBV5-1	TRBJ2-3	-	-	CASSLLEVNLDTQYF	TGCGCCAGCAGCCTTCTTGAGGTCAACCTAGATACGCAGTATTTT
TRBV10-3	TRBJ2-3	many	-	CAIRMDLDGTDTQYF	TGTGCCATCAGGATGGACCTAGATGGTACAGATACGCAGTATTTT